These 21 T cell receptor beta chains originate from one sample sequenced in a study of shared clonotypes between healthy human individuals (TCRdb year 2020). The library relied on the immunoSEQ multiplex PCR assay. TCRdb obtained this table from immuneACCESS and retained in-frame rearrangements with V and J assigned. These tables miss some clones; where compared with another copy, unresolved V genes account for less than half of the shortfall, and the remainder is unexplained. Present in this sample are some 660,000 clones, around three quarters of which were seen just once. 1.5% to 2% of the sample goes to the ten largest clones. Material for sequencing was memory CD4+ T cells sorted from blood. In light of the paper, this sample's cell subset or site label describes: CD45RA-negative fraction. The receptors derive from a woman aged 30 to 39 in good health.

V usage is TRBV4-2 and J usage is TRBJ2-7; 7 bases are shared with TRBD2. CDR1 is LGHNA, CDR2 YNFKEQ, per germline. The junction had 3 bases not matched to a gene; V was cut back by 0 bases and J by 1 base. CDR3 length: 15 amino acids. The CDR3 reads CASSQELAASYEQYF. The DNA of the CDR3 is TGTGCCAGCAGCCAAGAGCTAGCGGCATCCTACGAGCAGTACTTC.

The CDR3 protein is CASSPQGALNTEAFF. The CDR3 DNA sequence: TGTGCCAGCTCACCACAGGGGGCACTGAACACTGAAGCTTTCTTT. The chain employs TRBV18 and TRBJ1-1, with 7 bases matching TRBD1. The ends lost 1 base at V and 0 bases at J; junction bases unmatched: 2. CDR1 and CDR2 from the germline V gene are KGHSH and LQKENI. This CDR3 is 15 amino acids long. The full variable domain, in which reference TRBV18 and TRBJ1-1 provide the parts outside the CDR3, is NAGVMQNPRHLVRRRGQEARLRCSPMKGHSHVYWYRQLPEEGLKFMVYLQKENIIDESGMPKERFSAEFPKEGPSILRIQQVVRGDSAAYFCASSPQGALNTEAFFGQGTRLTVV.

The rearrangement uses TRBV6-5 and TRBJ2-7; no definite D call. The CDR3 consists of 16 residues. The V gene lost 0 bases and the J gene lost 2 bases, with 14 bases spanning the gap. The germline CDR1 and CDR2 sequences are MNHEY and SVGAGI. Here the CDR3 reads CASSYSFGSTAYEQYF. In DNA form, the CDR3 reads TGTGCCAGCAGTTACTCGTTCGGTAGCACTGCCTACGAGCAGTACTTC.

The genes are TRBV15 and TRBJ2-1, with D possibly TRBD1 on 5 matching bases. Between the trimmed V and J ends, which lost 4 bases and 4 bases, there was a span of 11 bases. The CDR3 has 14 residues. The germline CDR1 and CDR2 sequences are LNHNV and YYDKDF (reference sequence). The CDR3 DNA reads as TGTGCCACCAGCAAAGACAGCCCTTACAATGAGCAGTTCTTC. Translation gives CATSKDSPYNEQFF.

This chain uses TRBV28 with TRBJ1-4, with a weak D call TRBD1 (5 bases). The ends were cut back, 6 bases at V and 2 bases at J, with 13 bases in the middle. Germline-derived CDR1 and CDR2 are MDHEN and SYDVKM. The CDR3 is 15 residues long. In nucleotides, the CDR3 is TGTGCCAGCAGACGTCAGGGATCCACTAATGAAAAACTGTTTTTT. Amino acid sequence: CASRRQGSTNEKLFF.

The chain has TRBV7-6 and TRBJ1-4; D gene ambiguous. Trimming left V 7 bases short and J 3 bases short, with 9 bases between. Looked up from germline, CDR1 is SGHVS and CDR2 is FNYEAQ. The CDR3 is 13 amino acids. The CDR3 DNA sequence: TGTGCCAGCAACGGTCGTCCTAATGAAAAACTGTTTTTT. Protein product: CASNGRPNEKLFF.

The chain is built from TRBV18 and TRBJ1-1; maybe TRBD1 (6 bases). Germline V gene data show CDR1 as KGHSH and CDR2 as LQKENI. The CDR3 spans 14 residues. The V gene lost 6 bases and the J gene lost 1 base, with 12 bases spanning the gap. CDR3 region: CASSAGHSNTEAFF. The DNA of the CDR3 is TGTGCCAGCTCCGCGGGACACTCGAACACTGAAGCTTTCTTT.

The CDR3, as DNA: TGTGCCAGCAGCTTCAGGGTGAGCTCCTACAATGAGCAGTTCTTC. Its translation: CASSFRVSSYNEQFF. The chain joins TRBV5-6 to TRBJ2-1; possible D gene TRBD1, 5 bases. V lost 2 bases to trimming and J lost 0 bases, with 9 bases between them. The CDR3 is made up of 15 amino acids. CDR1 is SGHDT, CDR2 YYEEEE, per germline.

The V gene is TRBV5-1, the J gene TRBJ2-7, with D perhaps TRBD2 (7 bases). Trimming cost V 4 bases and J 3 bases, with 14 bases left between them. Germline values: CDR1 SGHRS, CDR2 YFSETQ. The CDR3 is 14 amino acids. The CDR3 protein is CASSIGGAYYEQYF. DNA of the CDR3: TGCGCCAGCAGCATTGGGGGGGCCTACTACGAGCAGTACTTC.

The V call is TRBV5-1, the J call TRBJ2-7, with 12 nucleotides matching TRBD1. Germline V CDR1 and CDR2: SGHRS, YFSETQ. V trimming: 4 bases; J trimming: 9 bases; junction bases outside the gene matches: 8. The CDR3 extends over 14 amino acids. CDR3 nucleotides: TGCGCCAGCAGCGCCGGGACAGGGGGCTTGGGGCAGTACTTC. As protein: CASSAGTGGLGQYF.

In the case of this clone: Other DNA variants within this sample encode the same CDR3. The CDR3 spells CASSSTGGNTEAFF. The CDR3, as DNA: TGTGCCAGCAGCTCAACGGGGGGGAACACTGAAGCTTTCTTT. The rearrangement links TRBV7-9 to TRBJ1-1, with D perhaps matching TRBD1 (5 bases). Germline CDR1 reads SEHNR; CDR2 reads FQNEAQ (reference sequence). The CDR3 totals 14 residues. Trimming took off 4 bases at V and 1 base at J, with 10 bases between the two ends.

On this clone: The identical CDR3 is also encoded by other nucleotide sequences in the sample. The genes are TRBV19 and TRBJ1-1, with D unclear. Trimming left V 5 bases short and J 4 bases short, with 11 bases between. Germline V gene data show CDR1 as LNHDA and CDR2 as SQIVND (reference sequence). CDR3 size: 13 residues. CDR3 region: CASSYGPGTEAFF. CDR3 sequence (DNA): TGTGCCAGTAGTTACGGGCCCGGCACTGAAGCTTTCTTT.

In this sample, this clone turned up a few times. The CDR3 sequence: CASTPTGTDSYEQYF. CDR3 DNA: TGTGCCTCCACCCCAACCGGGACCGACTCCTACGAGCAGTACTTC. The chain joins TRBV10-3 to TRBJ2-7; the D call may be TRBD1 or TRBD2 (5 bases each). Germline loops: CDR1 ENHRY, CDR2 SYGVKD. The germline V and J ends were trimmed by 11 bases and 0 bases, with 20 bases remaining between them. The CDR3 consists of 15 residues.

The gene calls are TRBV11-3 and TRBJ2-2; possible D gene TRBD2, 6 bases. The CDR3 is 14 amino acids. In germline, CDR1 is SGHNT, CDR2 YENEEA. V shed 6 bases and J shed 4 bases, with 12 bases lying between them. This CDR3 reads CASSRDFSTGELFF. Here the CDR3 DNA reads TGTGCCAGCAGTCGGGACTTCTCCACCGGGGAGCTGTTTTTT.

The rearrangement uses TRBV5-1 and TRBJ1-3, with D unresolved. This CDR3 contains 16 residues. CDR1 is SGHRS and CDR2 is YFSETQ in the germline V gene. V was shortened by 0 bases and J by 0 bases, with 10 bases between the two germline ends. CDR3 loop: CASSLGGVASGNTIYF. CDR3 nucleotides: TGCGCCAGCAGCTTGGGTGGGGTCGCCTCTGGAAACACCATATATTTT.

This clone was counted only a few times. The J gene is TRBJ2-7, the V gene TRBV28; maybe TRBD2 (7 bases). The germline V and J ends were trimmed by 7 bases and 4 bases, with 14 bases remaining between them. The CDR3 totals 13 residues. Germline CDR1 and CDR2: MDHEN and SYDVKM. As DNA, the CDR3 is TGTGCCAGCAATCGGGGGGCAAGGTACGAGCAGTACTTC. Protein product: CASNRGARYEQYF.

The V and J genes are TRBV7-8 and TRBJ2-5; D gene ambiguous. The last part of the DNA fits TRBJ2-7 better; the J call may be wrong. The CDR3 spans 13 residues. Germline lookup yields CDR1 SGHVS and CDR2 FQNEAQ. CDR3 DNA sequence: TGTGCCAGCAAGTCGGGCGGATCCTACGAGCAGTACTTC. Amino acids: CASKSGGSYEQYF.

CDR3 DNA sequence: TGTGCCAGCAGTGCTAGCGGGAGGGGGGAGCAGTACTTC. Translated: CASSASGRGEQYF. The chain has TRBV2 and TRBJ2-7; 12 nucleotides agree with TRBD2. There are 13 residues in the CDR3. Germline CDR1 is SNHLY and CDR2 is FYNNEI. V shed 4 bases and J 7 bases; nucleotides not matched to a gene: 2.

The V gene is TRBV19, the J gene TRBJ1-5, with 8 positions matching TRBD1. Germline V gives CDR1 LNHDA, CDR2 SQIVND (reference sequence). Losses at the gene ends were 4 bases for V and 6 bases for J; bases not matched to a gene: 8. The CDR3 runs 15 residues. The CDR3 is CASSTLQGVSQPQHF. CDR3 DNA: TGTGCCAGTAGTACACTACAGGGGGTCTCTCAGCCCCAGCATTTT.

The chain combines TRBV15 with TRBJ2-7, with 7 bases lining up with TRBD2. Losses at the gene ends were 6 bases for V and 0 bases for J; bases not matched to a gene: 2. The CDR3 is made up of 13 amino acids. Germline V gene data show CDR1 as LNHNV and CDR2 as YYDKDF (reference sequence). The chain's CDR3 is CATRGLSSYEQYF. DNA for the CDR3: TGTGCCACCAGGGGACTATCCTCCTACGAGCAGTACTTC.

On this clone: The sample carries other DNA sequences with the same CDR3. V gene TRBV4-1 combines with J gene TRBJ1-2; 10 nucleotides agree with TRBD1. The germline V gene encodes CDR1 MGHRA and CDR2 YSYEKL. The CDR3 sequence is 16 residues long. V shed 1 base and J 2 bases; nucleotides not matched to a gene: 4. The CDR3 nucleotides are TGCGCCAGCAGCCAAGTGGGGACAGGGGCCAACTATGGCTACACCTTC. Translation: CASSQVGTGANYGYTF.